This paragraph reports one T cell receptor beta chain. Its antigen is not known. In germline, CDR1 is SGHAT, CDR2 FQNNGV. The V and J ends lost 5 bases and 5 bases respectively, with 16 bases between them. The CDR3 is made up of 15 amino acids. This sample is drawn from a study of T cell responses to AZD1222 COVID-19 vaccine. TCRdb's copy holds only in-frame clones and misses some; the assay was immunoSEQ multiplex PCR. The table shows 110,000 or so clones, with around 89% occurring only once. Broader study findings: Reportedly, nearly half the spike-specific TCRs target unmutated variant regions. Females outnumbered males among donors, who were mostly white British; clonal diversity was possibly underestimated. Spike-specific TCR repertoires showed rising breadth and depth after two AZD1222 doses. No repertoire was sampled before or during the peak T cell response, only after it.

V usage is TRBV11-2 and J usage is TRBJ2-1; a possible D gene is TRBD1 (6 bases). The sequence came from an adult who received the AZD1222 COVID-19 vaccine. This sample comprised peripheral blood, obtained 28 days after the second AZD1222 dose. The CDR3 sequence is CASSQRGFTNNEQFF. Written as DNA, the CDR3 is TGTGCCAGCAGCCAGAGGGGGTTTACGAACAATGAGCAGTTCTTC.